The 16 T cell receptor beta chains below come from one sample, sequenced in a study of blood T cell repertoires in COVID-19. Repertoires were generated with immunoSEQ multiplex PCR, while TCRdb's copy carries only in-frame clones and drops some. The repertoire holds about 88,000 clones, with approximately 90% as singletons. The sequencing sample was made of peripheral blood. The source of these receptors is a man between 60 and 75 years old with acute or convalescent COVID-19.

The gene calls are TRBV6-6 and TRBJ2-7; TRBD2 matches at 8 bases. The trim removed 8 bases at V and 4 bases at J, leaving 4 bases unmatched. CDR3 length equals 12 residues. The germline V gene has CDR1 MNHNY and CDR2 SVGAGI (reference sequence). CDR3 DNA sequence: TGTGCCAGCTCCGGGGGGGGATACGAGCAGTACTTC. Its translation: CASSGGGYEQYF.

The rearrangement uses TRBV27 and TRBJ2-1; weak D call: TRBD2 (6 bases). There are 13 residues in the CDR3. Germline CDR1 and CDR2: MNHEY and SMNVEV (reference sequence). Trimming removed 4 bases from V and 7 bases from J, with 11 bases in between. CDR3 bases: TGTGCCAGCAGTTCCACCGGGAGTAATGAGCAGTTCTTC. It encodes CASSSTGSNEQFF.

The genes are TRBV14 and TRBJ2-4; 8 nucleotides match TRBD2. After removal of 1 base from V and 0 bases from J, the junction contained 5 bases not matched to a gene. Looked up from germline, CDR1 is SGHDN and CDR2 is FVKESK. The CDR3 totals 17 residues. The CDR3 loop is CASSQVSGGLAKNIQYF. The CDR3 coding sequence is TGTGCCAGCAGCCAAGTTTCGGGAGGGCTAGCCAAAAACATTCAGTACTTC.

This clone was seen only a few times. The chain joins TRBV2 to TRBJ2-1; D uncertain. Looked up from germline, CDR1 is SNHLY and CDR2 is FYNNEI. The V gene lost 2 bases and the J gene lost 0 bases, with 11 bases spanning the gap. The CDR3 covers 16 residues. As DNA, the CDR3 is TGTGCCAGCAGTGAATTTGGAGCGTACTCCTACAATGAGCAGTTCTTC. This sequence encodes CASSEFGAYSYNEQFF. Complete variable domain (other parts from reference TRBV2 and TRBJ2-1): EPEVTQTPSHQVTQMGQEVILRCVPISNHLYFYWYRQILGQKVEFLVSFYNNEISEKSEIFDDQFSVERPDGSNFTLKIRSTKLEDSAMYFCASSEFGAYSYNEQFFGPGTRLTVL.

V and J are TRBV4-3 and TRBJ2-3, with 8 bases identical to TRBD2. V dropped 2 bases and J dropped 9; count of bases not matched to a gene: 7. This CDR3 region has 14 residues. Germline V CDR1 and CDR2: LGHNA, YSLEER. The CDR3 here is CASSQLLREGTQYF. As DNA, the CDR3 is TGCGCCAGCAGCCAATTGCTACGGGAGGGCACGCAGTATTTT.

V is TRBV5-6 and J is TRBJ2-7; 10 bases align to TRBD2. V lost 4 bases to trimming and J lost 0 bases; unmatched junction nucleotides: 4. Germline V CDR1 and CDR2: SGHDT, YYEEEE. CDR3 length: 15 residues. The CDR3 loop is CASSTWTSGSYEQYF. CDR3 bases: TGTGCCAGCAGCACATGGACTAGCGGCTCCTACGAGCAGTACTTC.

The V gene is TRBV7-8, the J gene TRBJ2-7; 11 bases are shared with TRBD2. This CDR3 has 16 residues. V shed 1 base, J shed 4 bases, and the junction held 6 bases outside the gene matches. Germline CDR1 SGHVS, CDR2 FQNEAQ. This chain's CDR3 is CASSLVFGTSGYEQYF. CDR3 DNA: TGTGCCAGCAGCTTAGTCTTTGGGACTAGCGGTTACGAGCAGTACTTC. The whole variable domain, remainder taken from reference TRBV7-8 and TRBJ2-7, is GAGVSQSPRYKVAKRGQDVALRCDPISGHVSLFWYQQALGQGPEFLTYFQNEAQLDKSGLPSDRFFAERPEGSVSTLKIQRTQQEDSAVYLCASSLVFGTSGYEQYFGPGTRLTVT.

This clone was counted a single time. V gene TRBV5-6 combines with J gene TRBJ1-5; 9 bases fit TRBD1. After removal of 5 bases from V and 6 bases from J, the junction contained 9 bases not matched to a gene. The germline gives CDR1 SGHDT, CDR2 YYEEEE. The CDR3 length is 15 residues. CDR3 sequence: CASSLYRGQSQPQHF. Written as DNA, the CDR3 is TGTGCCAGCAGTTTATACAGGGGGCAAAGTCAGCCCCAGCATTTT.

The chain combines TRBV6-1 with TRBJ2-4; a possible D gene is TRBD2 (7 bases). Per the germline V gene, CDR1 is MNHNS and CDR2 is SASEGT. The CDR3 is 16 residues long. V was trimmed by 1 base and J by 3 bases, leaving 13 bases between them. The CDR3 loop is CASSEVRGGSKNIQYF. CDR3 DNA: TGTGCCAGCAGTGAAGTAAGGGGGGGCAGCAAAAACATTCAGTACTTC.

The CDR3 region is CASSPTGGGNQPQHF. CDR3 nucleotide sequence: TGTGCCAGCAGCCCGACAGGGGGAGGAAATCAGCCCCAGCATTTT. The V and J genes are TRBV7-9 and TRBJ1-5, with 9 bases lining up with TRBD1. The junction had 6 bases not matched to a gene; V was cut back by 5 bases and J by 4 bases. This CDR3 region has 15 residues. The germline gives CDR1 SEHNR, CDR2 FQNEAQ (reference sequence).

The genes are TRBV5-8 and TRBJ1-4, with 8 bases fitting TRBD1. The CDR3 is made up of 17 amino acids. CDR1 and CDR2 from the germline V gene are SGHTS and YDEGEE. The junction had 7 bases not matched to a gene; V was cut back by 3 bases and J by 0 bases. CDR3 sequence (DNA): TGTGCCAGCAGCTCGACAGGGGTTGGCGCAACTAATGAAAAACTGTTTTTT. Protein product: CASSSTGVGATNEKLFF.

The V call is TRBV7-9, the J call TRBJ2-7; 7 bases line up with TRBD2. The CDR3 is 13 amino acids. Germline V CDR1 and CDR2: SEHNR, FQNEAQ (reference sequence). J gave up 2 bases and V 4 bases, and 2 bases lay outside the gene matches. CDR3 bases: TGTGCCAGCAGCTCTAGCGGAACCTACGAGCAGTACTTC. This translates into CASSSSGTYEQYF.

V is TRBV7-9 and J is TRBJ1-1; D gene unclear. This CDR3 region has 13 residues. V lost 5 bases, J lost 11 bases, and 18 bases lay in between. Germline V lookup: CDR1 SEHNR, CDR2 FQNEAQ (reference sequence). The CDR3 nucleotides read TGTGCCAGCAGCGAGTCGGGTGGCAGTGGGGCTTTCTTT. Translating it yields CASSESGGSGAFF.

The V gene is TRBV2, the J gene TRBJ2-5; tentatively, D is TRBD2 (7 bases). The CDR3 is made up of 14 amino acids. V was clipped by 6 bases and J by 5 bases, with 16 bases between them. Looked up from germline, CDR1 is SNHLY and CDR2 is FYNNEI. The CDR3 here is CASSRGGGLETQYF. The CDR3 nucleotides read TGTGCCAGCAGCCGAGGGGGGGGGTTGGAGACCCAGTACTTC.

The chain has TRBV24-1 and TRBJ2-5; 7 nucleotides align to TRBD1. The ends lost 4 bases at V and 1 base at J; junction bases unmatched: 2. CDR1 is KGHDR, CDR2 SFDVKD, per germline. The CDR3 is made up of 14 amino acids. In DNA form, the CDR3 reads TGTGCCACCAGTGAGAAGGGGGCCCAAGAGACCCAGTACTTC. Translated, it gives CATSEKGAQETQYF.

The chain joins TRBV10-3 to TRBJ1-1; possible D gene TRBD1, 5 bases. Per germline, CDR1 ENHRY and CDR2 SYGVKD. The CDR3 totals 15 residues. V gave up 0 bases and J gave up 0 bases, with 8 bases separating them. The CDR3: CAISESGRMNTEAFF. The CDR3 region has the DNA TGTGCCATCAGTGAGTCGGGGCGGATGAACACTGAAGCTTTCTTT.